The 18 T cell receptor beta chains presented below share a single source sample, sequenced in a study of blood T cells in healthy people across ages. For the second PCR, which ran for about 7 to 11 cycles, a sample-barcoded 5' primer and a J-beta primer mix were used. TCRdb analysed the 5' RACE reads with MiXCR anew, one entry per CDR3 protein. The repertoire consists of 850,000 to 1,000,000 distinct CDR3 sequences, with about 51% occurring once and the leading ten covering about 22%. Sequencing used blood. The receptors were sampled from a woman aged 55-75 years in good health.

In this sample, this clonotype turned up a few times. V gene TRBV29-1 combines with J gene TRBJ2-7; 9 bases agree with TRBD1. The CDR3 totals 14 residues. Trimming removed 6 bases from V and 1 base from J; junction bases left unmatched: 7. Germline assignment: CDR1 SQVTM and CDR2 ANQGSEA. The CDR3 DNA is TGCAGCGTACAAACGGGACAGGGTTCCTACGAGCAGTACTTC. Its translation is CSVQTGQGSYEQYF.

The chain is built from TRBV20-1 and TRBJ1-2; perhaps TRBD1 as D (5 bases). The V gene's germline CDR1 is DFQATT and CDR2 SNEGSKA (reference sequence). The CDR3 is made up of 11 amino acids. V shed 1 base and J shed 7 bases, with 7 bases lying between them. The CDR3 nucleotides read TGCAGTGCTAGAGGACAGAGTGGCTACACCTTC. Protein: CSARGQSGYTF.

The chain employs TRBV3-1 and TRBJ1-1, with D possibly being TRBD1 (6 bases). Trimming stripped 3 bases from V and 1 base from J, with 9 bases between. This CDR3 is built from 14 residues. Germline V gives CDR1 LGHDT, CDR2 YNNKEL (reference sequence). CDR3 bases: TGTGCCAGCAGCCACGGGACAAAGAACACTGAAGCTTTCTTT. Translation: CASSHGTKNTEAFF.

The V call is TRBV30, the J call TRBJ2-7; 7 bases are shared with TRBD2. CDR1 GTSNPN and CDR2 SVGIG come from the germline V gene (reference sequence). J lost 2 bases, V lost 6 bases, and 7 bases had no gene match. The CDR3 extends over 13 amino acids. Here the CDR3 DNA reads TGTGCCTGTTCGGGGGGTATCACCTACGAGCAGTACTTC. This codes for CACSGGITYEQYF.

The chain has TRBV20-1 and TRBJ2-1; TRBD1 might be the D (7 bases). The V and J ends lost 1 base and 8 bases respectively, with 27 bases between them. CDR1 and CDR2 (germline): DFQATT, SNEGSKA (reference sequence). The CDR3 contains 18 residues. The CDR3 DNA sequence: TGCAGTGCTAGAGCAGGGGGGAAAAAACTGGGATGGTTGGATGAGCAGTTCTTC. It specifies CSARAGGKKLGWLDEQFF.

The chain employs TRBV3-1 and TRBJ2-4; unclear D gene. The CDR3 loop spans 16 amino acids. Germline assignment: CDR1 LGHDT and CDR2 YNNKEL (reference sequence). Trimming shortened V by 2 bases and J by 0 bases, and 11 bases separated the two germline ends. The CDR3 DNA is TGTGCCAGCAGCCAACATCCCAGGTCAGCCAAAAACATTCAGTACTTC. Protein product: CASSQHPRSAKNIQYF.

This clonotype was detected many times. The V call is TRBV29-1, the J call TRBJ2-1, with 10 bases fitting TRBD1. Germline lookup yields CDR1 SQVTM and CDR2 ANQGSEA. CDR3 size: 14 residues. V gave up 5 bases and J gave up 3 bases; unmatched junction bases: 4. CDR3 in amino acids: CSVSGTGVYNEQFF. CDR3 DNA: TGCAGCGTTTCCGGGACAGGGGTCTACAATGAGCAGTTCTTC.

This clonotype was seen once. J is TRBJ2-7 and V is TRBV2, with 7 bases identical to TRBD1. CDR3 length: 13 residues. Germline V gives CDR1 SNHLY, CDR2 FYNNEI. V lost 8 bases to trimming and J lost 4 bases; unmatched junction nucleotides: 8. CDR3 region: CASVKGGFYEQYF. The CDR3 DNA reads as TGTGCCAGCGTTAAAGGGGGCTTTTACGAGCAGTACTTC.

The V and J genes are TRBV7-2 and TRBJ2-3; no definite D call. Per the germline V gene, CDR1 is SGHTA and CDR2 is FQGNSA. The CDR3 extends over 17 amino acids. V was trimmed by 4 bases and J by 0 bases, leaving 17 bases between them. CDR3 region: CASSSSAAAHSTDTQYF. The CDR3 nucleotides read TGTGCCAGCAGCTCATCTGCGGCCGCCCATAGCACAGATACGCAGTATTTT. The full variable domain, completed using reference TRBV7-2 and TRBJ2-3, is GAGVSQSPSNKVTEKGKDVELRCDPISGHTALYWYRQSLGQGLEFLIYFQGNSAPDKSGLPSDRFSAERTGGSVSTLTIQRTQQEDSAVYLCASSSSAAAHSTDTQYFGPGTRLTVL.

This rearrangement joins TRBV7-2 to TRBJ2-3; D may be TRBD2 (5 bases). The CDR3 contains 15 residues. Germline values: CDR1 SGHTA, CDR2 FQGNSA. V was trimmed by 2 bases and J by 3 bases, leaving 12 bases between them. As DNA, the CDR3 is TGTGCCAGCAGCTTAAGCGCCCGGGGAACAGATACGCAGTATTTT. Residues: CASSLSARGTDTQYF.

This clonotype was observed once. The gene calls are TRBV18 and TRBJ2-5; 7 positions agree with TRBD2. The ends lost 4 bases at V and 11 bases at J; junction bases unmatched: 13. This CDR3 is 14 amino acids long. The germline V gene has CDR1 KGHSH and CDR2 LQKENI. CDR3 residues: CASSRTSDYNEQYF. DNA of the CDR3: TGTGCCAGCTCACGAACTAGCGACTACAATGAGCAGTACTTC.

As to this clonotype: Relative to the germline gene, one junction end is altered; a read error may explain this. The genes are TRBV28 and TRBJ2-5, with 7 bases matching TRBD2. Germline CDR1 MDHEN, CDR2 SYDVKM. This CDR3 spans 15 amino acids. CDR3 protein: CAGSRTSTRQETQYF. CDR3 in DNA: TGTGCCGGCAGTCGGACTAGTACTCGCCAAGAGACCCAGTACTTC.

A few counts support this clonotype. The chain recombines TRBV6-6 with TRBJ2-1; 15 bases match TRBD2. Per the germline V gene, CDR1 is MNHNY and CDR2 is SVGAGI (reference sequence). Unmatched junction bases numbered 4, after V lost 0 bases and J lost 7 bases. This CDR3 has 17 amino acids. CDR3 DNA: TGTGCCAGCAGTTACTCCGGGACTAGCGGGGGGCGGAATGAGCAGTTCTTC. It translates to CASSYSGTSGGRNEQFF.

V gene TRBV24-1 combines with J gene TRBJ1-2; unclear D gene. Deletions cut 4 bases from V and 0 bases from J, with 2 bases between. Per the germline V gene, CDR1 is KGHDR and CDR2 is SFDVKD. The CDR3 loop spans 12 amino acids. The DNA of the CDR3 is TGTGCCACCAGTGAGGCTAACTATGGCTACACCTTC. Translation gives CATSEANYGYTF.

V is TRBV6-6 and J is TRBJ1-1, with a weak D call TRBD1 (5 bases). The CDR3 loop spans 15 amino acids. Trimming cost V 2 bases and J 4 bases, with 14 bases left between them. Per germline, CDR1 MNHNY and CDR2 SVGAGI (reference sequence). The CDR3 nucleotides are TGTGCCAGCAGTTACCCCACGGGGGAGGGCACTGAAGCTTTCTTT. Its translation is CASSYPTGEGTEAFF.

The CDR3 loop reads CASSPGRGQGYRPQHF. The CDR3 region has the DNA TGTGCCAGCAGCCCCGGGCGGGGACAGGGCTATCGGCCCCAGCATTTT. This chain links TRBV12-3 or TRBV12-4 with TRBJ1-5, with 9 bases identical to TRBD1. The CDR3 is made up of 16 amino acids. J was trimmed by 9 bases and V by 6 bases; bases with no gene match: 15.

The chain is built from TRBV5-1 and TRBJ1-2; D is ambiguous. The CDR3 has 16 amino acids. V lost 3 bases and J lost 5, with 20 bases in between. Germline CDR1 is SGHRS and CDR2 is YFSETQ. Here the CDR3 DNA reads TGCGCCAGCAGCTCTAACAACCCCCACAGAGATTATGGCTACACCTTC. Amino acids: CASSSNNPHRDYGYTF.

The chain uses TRBV6-1 and TRBJ2-1; no clear D. The CDR3 extends over 11 amino acids. The V end lost 8 bases, the J end lost 14 bases, and 16 bases lay between the germline ends. CDR1 is MNHNS and CDR2 is SASEGT in the germline V gene. The CDR3 nucleotides are TGTGCCAGCCTGGTCGCTTTATCCAAGTTCTTC. It yields the protein CASLVALSKFF.